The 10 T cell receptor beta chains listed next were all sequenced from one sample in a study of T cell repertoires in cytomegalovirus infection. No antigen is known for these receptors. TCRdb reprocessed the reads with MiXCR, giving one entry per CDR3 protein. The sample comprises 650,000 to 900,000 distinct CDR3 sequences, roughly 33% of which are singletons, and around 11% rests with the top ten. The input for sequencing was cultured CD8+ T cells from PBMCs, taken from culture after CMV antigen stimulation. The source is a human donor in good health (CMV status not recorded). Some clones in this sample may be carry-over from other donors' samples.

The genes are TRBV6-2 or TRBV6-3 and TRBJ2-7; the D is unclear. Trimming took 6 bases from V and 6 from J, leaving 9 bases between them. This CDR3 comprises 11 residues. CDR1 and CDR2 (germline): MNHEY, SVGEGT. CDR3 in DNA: TGTGCCAGCAGGAACCGGGTCGAGCAGTACGTC. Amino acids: CASRNRVEQYV.

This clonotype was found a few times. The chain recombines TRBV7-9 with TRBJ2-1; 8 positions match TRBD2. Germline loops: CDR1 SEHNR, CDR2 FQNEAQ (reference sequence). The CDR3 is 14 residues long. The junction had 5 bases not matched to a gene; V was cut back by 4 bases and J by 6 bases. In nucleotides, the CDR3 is TGTGCCAGCAGCTCCCCGGGGGGGGTCAATGAGCAGTTCTTC. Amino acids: CASSSPGGVNEQFF.

CDR3 protein: CASSQAATESEQFF. For the CDR3, the DNA is TGCGCCAGCAGCCAAGCCGCGACAGAGAGTGAGCAGTTCTTC. This chain uses TRBV4-1 with TRBJ2-1; TRBD1 is a possible D gene (5 bases). CDR3 size: 14 residues. Germline V gene lookup returns CDR1 MGHRA and CDR2 YSYEKL. Between the trimmed V and J ends, which lost 1 base and 9 bases, there was a span of 13 bases.

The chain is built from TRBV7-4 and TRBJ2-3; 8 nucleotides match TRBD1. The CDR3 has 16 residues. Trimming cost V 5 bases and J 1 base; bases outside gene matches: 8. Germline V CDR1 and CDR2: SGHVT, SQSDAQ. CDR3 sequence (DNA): TGTGCCAGCAGCCCGAAGACAGGGGAGGGCACAGATACGCAGTATTTT. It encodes CASSPKTGEGTDTQYF.

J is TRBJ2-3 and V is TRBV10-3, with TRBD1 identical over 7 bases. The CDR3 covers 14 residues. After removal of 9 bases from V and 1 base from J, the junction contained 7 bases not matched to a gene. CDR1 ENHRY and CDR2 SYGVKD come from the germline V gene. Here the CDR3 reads CAISHRGGTDTQYF. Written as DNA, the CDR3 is TGTGCCATATCTCACAGGGGAGGCACAGATACGCAGTATTTT.

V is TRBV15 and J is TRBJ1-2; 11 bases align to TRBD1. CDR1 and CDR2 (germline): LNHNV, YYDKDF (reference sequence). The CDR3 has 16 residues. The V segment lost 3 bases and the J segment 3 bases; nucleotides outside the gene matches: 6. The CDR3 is CATSSSGQGAYYGYTF. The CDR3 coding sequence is TGTGCCACCAGCAGCTCCGGACAGGGGGCCTACTATGGCTACACCTTC. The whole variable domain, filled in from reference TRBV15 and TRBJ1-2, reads DAMVIQNPRYQVTQFGKPVTLSCSQTLNHNVMYWYQQKSSQAPKLLFHYYDKDFNNEADTPDNFQSRRPNTSFCFLDIRSPGLGDTAMYLCATSSSGQGAYYGYTFGSGTRLTVV.

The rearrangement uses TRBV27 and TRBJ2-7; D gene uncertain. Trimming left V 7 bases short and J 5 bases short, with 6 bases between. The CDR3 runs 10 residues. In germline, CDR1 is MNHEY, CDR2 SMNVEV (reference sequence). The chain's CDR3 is CASTPNEQYF. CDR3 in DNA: TGTGCCAGCACCCCCAACGAGCAGTACTTC.

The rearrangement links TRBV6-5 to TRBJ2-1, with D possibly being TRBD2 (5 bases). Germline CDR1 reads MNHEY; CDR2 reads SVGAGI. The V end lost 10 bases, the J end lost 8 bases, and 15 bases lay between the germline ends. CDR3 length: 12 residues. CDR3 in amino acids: CAIQTSRDEQFF. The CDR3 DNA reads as TGTGCCATTCAGACCTCGAGGGATGAGCAGTTCTTC.

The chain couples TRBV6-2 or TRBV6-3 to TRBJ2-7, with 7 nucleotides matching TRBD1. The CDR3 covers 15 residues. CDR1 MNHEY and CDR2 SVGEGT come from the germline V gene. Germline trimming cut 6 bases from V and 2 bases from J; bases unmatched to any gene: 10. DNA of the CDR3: TGTGCCAGCAGCACCGGGACAGCATCAACCTACGAGCAGTACGTC. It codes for CASSTGTASTYEQYV.

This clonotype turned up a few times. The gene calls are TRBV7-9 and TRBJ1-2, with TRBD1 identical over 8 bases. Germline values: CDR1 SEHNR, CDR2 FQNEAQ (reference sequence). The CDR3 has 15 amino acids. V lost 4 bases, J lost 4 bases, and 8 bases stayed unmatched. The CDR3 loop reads CASSSRQGRFYGYTF. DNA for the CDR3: TGTGCCAGCAGCTCCAGACAGGGGAGGTTCTATGGCTACACCTTC.